Listed below are T cell receptor beta chains from one sample, sequenced in a study of blood T cell repertoires in COVID-19. The method was immunoSEQ multiplex PCR; TCRdb's version includes in-frame clones alone and lacks a portion of them. Of about 430,000 clones listed, roughly nine tenths are singletons. The sample comprised PBMCs or T cells enriched from blood (not recorded which). The source of these receptors is a young man who had recovered from COVID-19. Both conserved end residues are part of each CDR3. The D gene is left open where the match is weak. Only part of the rows carry a size: once, few, many, or a class if the clone is expanded.

TRBV28	TRBJ1-4	TRBD1	.	TGTGCCAGCAGTTCTGGACAGGGTAATGAAAAACTGTTTTTT	CASSSGQGNEKLFF
TRBV6-4	TRBJ1-6	.	.	TGTGCCAGCAGTGGTGGATGGTGGAGAAATTCACCCCTCCACTTT	CASSGGWWRNSPLHF
TRBV21-1	TRBJ2-7	.	once	TGTGCCAGCAGCAAAGGAACAACCGGGACTACCTTC	CASSKGTTGTTF
TRBV28	TRBJ1-1	TRBD1	.	TGTGCCAGCAGAGCCGGGACAGGGAAGACTGAAGCTTTCTTT	CASRAGTGKTEAFF
TRBV7-2	TRBJ2-1	TRBD2	.	TGTGCCAGCAGCTTTTTTCTTCGACTAGCGGGAGACCATGAGCAGTTCTTC	CASSFFLRLAGDHEQFF
TRBV9	TRBJ2-6	.	.	TGTGCCAGCAGCGTCGGTCCGGGGACTCATACCTCTGGGGCCAACGTCCTGACTTTC	CASSVGPGTHTSGANVLTF
TRBV7-9	TRBJ1-4	TRBD1	.	TGTGCCAGCAGCGGGACAGCCGGAAAACTGTTTTTT	CASSGTAGKLFF
TRBV18	TRBJ1-4	.	.	TGTGCCAGCTCACCGAGGGCTACTAATGAAAAACTGTTTTTT	CASSPRATNEKLFF
TRBV10-2	TRBJ1-2	.	.	TGCGCCAGCAGTGAGCGGGACAAGTCGCAAGGCTACACCTTC	CASSERDKSQGYTF
TRBV27	TRBJ2-1	TRBD2	.	TGTGCCAGCAGTTTATTAGCGGGGGGTCATAGTGAGCAGTTCTTC	CASSLLAGGHSEQFF
TRBV4-1	TRBJ2-1	TRBD2	once	TGCGCCAGCAGCCACCGCCTAGGGACTAGCGGCCAAGAGCAGTTCTTC	CASSHRLGTSGQEQFF
TRBV7-6	TRBJ1-6	TRBD1	.	TGTGCCAGCAGCGCCGGACAGGGTAATTCACCCCTCCACTTT	CASSAGQGNSPLHF
TRBV9	TRBJ2-5	TRBD2	.	TGTGCCAGCAGCGTAACTAGCGGGATCCAAGAGACCCAGTACTTC	CASSVTSGIQETQYF
TRBV28	TRBJ1-2	.	.	TGTGCCAGCAGACGCGATTCAAGCGGCTACACCTTC	CASRRDSSGYTF
TRBV10-2	TRBJ1-6	.	once	TGCGCCAGCAGTGGGGTTCAGGGTTATAATTCACCCCTCCACTTT	CASSGVQGYNSPLHF
TRBV19	TRBJ1-5	TRBD1	.	TGTGCCAGTAACTTTGGGACAGGGGCGCATAATCAGCCCCAGCATTTT	CASNFGTGAHNQPQHF
TRBV24-1	TRBJ1-5	.	once	TGTGCCACCAGTGACCCGCAGGAAAGCAATCAGCCCCAGCATTTT	CATSDPQESNQPQHF
TRBV5-1	TRBJ2-2	TRBD2	.	TGCGCCAGCAGCGACGGACTAGCGGGACCCACCGGGGAGCTGTTTTTT	CASSDGLAGPTGELFF
TRBV7-2	TRBJ2-1	.	.	TGTGCCAGCAGCTTACCGTCTAGAAATGAGCAGTTCTTC	CASSLPSRNEQFF
TRBV5-1	TRBJ2-1	TRBD1	.	TGCGCCAGCAAATACCCAGGGGGCGATGAGCAGTTCTTC	CASKYPGGDEQFF
TRBV28	TRBJ2-2	TRBD2	.	TGTGCCAGCAGTTTCGGGCTAGCGGGAGATGGGGAGCTGTTTTTT	CASSFGLAGDGELFF
TRBV11-2	TRBJ2-2	.	.	TGTGCCAGCAGCATCAGGGTGACATCGAACACCGGGGAGCTGTTTTTT	CASSIRVTSNTGELFF
TRBV4-1	TRBJ1-4	.	.	TGCGCCAGCAGCCACAATGAACAGGGATTTGAAAAACTGTTTTTT	CASSHNEQGFEKLFF
TRBV3-1/TRBV3-2	TRBJ2-7	TRBD1	.	TGTGCCAGCTCTAGGGACAGGGCGGTCGAGCAGTACTTC	CASSRDRAVEQYF
TRBV7-2	TRBJ2-1	TRBD2	.	TGTGCCAGCAGACTCGGGGGGGCTGACTACAATGAGCAGTTCTTC	CASRLGGADYNEQFF
TRBV14	TRBJ2-7	TRBD1	.	TGTGCCAGCAGCGGACAGGGCTACGAGCAGTACTTC	CASSGQGYEQYF
TRBV7-9	TRBJ2-2	TRBD1	.	TGTGCCAGTCAGCAGGGGGTGGTAGCCACCGGGGAGCTGTTTTTT	CASQQGVVATGELFF
TRBV29-1	TRBJ2-7	TRBD1	.	TGCAGCGTCCAAACCGGGGACAGGGGGTCCTACGAGCAGTACTTC	CSVQTGDRGSYEQYF
TRBV2	TRBJ1-3	.	.	TGTGCCAGCAGTGGGACATTCGTTGGAAACACCATATATTTT	CASSGTFVGNTIYF
TRBV28	TRBJ1-1	.	once	TGTGCCAGCAGTTCCCGACTTTATTGGTTCAATAAGAACACTGAAGCTTTCTTT	CASSSRLYWFNKNTEAFF
TRBV7-9	TRBJ2-1	TRBD1	.	TGTGCCAGCAGCAAACGGACAGGGCTGCGGCTAGCCAACAATGAGCAGTTCTTC	CASSKRTGLRLANNEQFF
TRBV5-4	TRBJ2-3	.	once	TGTGCCAGCAGCCCTGGGCGTGGCGGGACTAGCACAGATACGCAGTATTTT	CASSPGRGGTSTDTQYF
TRBV2	TRBJ2-7	TRBD2	.	TGTGCCAGCACCGGACTAGCGGCCTCCTACGAGCAGTACTTC	CASTGLAASYEQYF
TRBV6-5	TRBJ1-2	.	.	TGTGCCAGCAGCTACCCCCAATCAGGGGGCTACACCTTC	CASSYPQSGGYTF
TRBV21-1	TRBJ1-5	.	.	TGTGCCAGCAGCAAAGTAGTGGTTAGCAATCAGCCCCAGCATTTT	CASSKVVVSNQPQHF
TRBV3-1/TRBV3-2	TRBJ1-2	.	.	TGTGCCAGCAGCCGTACCACAGGGTACTCTGGCTACACCTTC	CASSRTTGYSGYTF
TRBV10-3	TRBJ2-7	.	.	TGTGCCATCAGTGTCTCAGTAGCGGCCTACGAGCAGTACTTC	CAISVSVAAYEQYF
TRBV28	TRBJ1-2	.	.	TGTGCCAGCACCCCCGGAACGCTTCGGTCCGGGTTAGGCTACACCTTC	CASTPGTLRSGLGYTF
TRBV19	TRBJ1-1	.	few	TGTGCCAGTAGTATCTCCACAATGAACACTGAAGCTTTCTTT	CASSISTMNTEAFF
TRBV2	TRBJ1-5	TRBD1	.	TGTGCCAGCAGGAAGACAGGGAATGATCAGCCCCAGCATTTT	CASRKTGNDQPQHF
TRBV7-2	TRBJ2-7	TRBD2	few	TGTGCCAGCAGCTACCCGAACTGGACTAGCGGGAGTGGCTACGAGCAGTACTTC	CASSYPNWTSGSGYEQYF
TRBV19	TRBJ1-2	.	.	TGTGCCAGTAGTAGAACTCTAGGCTACACCTTC	CASSRTLGYTF
TRBV6-6	TRBJ1-3	TRBD1	.	TGTGCCAGCATTCGACAGGGGGAAAACACCATATATTTT	CASIRQGENTIYF
TRBV4-2	TRBJ1-5	.	.	TGTGCCAGCAGCCAAGGACAGACGAATCTTAGAAGTCACGCCAATCAGCCCCAGCATTTT	CASSQGQTNLRSHANQPQHF
TRBV30	TRBJ1-1	.	.	TGTGCCTGGCACAGACGGAACATGAACACTGAAGCTTTCTTT	CAWHRRNMNTEAFF
TRBV3-1/TRBV3-2	TRBJ1-1	.	.	TGTGCCAGCAGCCAATTGGGAGTTGAAGCTTTCTTT	CASSQLGVEAFF